The 30 T cell receptor beta chains listed next were all sequenced from one sample in a study of blood T cell repertoires in COVID-19. Clones were read by immunoSEQ multiplex PCR, and TCRdb kept only the in-frame ones, dropping some. This sample has roughly 40,000 clones; roughly nine tenths occur once, and the top ten carry 9.5% to 13%. Sequencing input: peripheral blood. The receptors were gathered from a man between 70 and 80 years old with acute or convalescent COVID-19.

The CDR3 DNA reads TGTGCCAGCAGTTTGGGGACAGGGGGCACCCCGGTCACTGAAGCTTTCTTT. Encoded protein: CASSLGTGGTPVTEAFF. This rearrangement joins TRBV27 to TRBJ1-1, with TRBD1 matching over 12 bases. CDR1 is MNHEY, CDR2 SMNVEV, per germline (reference sequence). This CDR3 is 17 amino acids long. The V segment lost 3 bases and the J segment 4 bases; nucleotides outside the gene matches: 9.

The rearrangement links TRBV5-1 to TRBJ1-4; 8 nucleotides line up with TRBD1. With V trimmed by 7 bases and J by 3 bases, 8 bases remained unmatched. The CDR3 loop spans 15 amino acids. Germline V gene data show CDR1 as SGHRS and CDR2 as YFSETQ. DNA for the CDR3: TGCGCCAGCTGCGACAGGGGAGGTTCTAATGAAAAACTGTTTTTT. Translated, it gives CASCDRGGSNEKLFF.

The J gene is TRBJ2-7, the V gene TRBV7-2; TRBD1 aligns across 8 bases. There are 16 residues in the CDR3. From germline, CDR1 is SGHTA and CDR2 FQGNSA. V lost 5 bases, J lost 1 base, and 10 bases stayed unmatched. CDR3 in amino acids: CASSRRTGRASYEQYF. The CDR3 DNA is TGTGCCAGCAGCCGGAGGACAGGGCGGGCTTCCTACGAGCAGTACTTC. The full variable domain, completed using reference TRBV7-2 and TRBJ2-7, is GAGVSQSPSNKVTEKGKDVELRCDPISGHTALYWYRQSLGQGLEFLIYFQGNSAPDKSGLPSDRFSAERTGGSVSTLTIQRTQQEDSAVYLCASSRRTGRASYEQYFGPGTRLTVT.

The V and J genes are TRBV4-2 and TRBJ1-4; possibly TRBD1 for D (6 bases). This CDR3 has 15 residues. In germline, CDR1 is LGHNA, CDR2 YNFKEQ. Trimming removed 0 bases at V and 12 bases at J, with 17 bases between. The CDR3 DNA sequence: TGTGCCAGCAGCCAAGAGTATACAGGGCCGTGGCAACTGTTTTTT. It is translated as CASSQEYTGPWQLFF.

The gene calls are TRBV28 and TRBJ1-2; 7 bases line up with TRBD1. Germline loops: CDR1 MDHEN, CDR2 SYDVKM. The CDR3 consists of 14 residues. The junction had 5 bases not matched to a gene; V was cut back by 4 bases and J by 3 bases. The CDR3 here is CASSSPGQYYGYTF. The CDR3 DNA reads TGTGCCAGCAGTTCGCCGGGACAGTACTATGGCTACACCTTC.

This sequence joins TRBV19 and TRBJ2-6, with 8 bases that match TRBD1. V lost 0 bases to trimming and J lost 0 bases; unmatched junction nucleotides: 4. This CDR3 comprises 18 residues. Germline lookup yields CDR1 LNHDA and CDR2 SQIVND (reference sequence). The CDR3 sequence is CASSIDGTGLSGANVLTF. As DNA, the CDR3 is TGTGCCAGTAGTATAGATGGGACAGGCCTCTCTGGGGCCAACGTCCTGACTTTC.

This chain joins TRBV28 and TRBJ1-4; 8 nucleotides line up with TRBD1. The ends lost 1 base at V and 8 bases at J; junction bases unmatched: 12. Germline CDR1 reads MDHEN; CDR2 reads SYDVKM. The CDR3 covers 17 residues. CDR3 sequence reads: CASSLLPLQGGKEKLFF. CDR3 bases: TGTGCCAGCAGTTTATTGCCCTTACAGGGGGGGAAGGAAAAACTGTTTTTT.

J is TRBJ2-1 and V is TRBV11-2; 9 nucleotides agree with TRBD1. The trim removed 0 bases at V and 4 bases at J, leaving 1 base unmatched. Germline V gene lookup returns CDR1 SGHAT and CDR2 FQNNGV. This CDR3 comprises 15 residues. CDR3 protein: CASSLDGTGYNEQFF. CDR3 in DNA: TGTGCCAGCAGCTTAGACGGGACAGGGTACAATGAGCAGTTCTTC.

The V call is TRBV7-2, the J call TRBJ1-2, with D uncertain. Trimming removed 2 bases at V and 2 bases at J, with 6 bases between. The CDR3 sequence is 13 residues long. Germline V gives CDR1 SGHTA, CDR2 FQGNSA. The CDR3 DNA reads as TGTGCCAGCAGCTTAACCAGGAACTATGGCTACACCTTC. Translated: CASSLTRNYGYTF. Using reference TRBV7-2 and TRBJ1-2 for the parts outside the CDR3, the full variable domain is GAGVSQSPSNKVTEKGKDVELRCDPISGHTALYWYRQSLGQGLEFLIYFQGNSAPDKSGLPSDRFSAERTGGSVSTLTIQRTQQEDSAVYLCASSLTRNYGYTFGSGTRLTVV.

The rearrangement links TRBV6-5 to TRBJ2-1; D gene unclear. This CDR3 has 15 amino acids. Germline V CDR1 and CDR2: MNHEY, SVGAGI. The germline V and J ends were trimmed by 0 bases and 0 bases, with 6 bases remaining between them. CDR3 sequence reads: CASSYSVSSYNEQFF. CDR3 DNA sequence: TGTGCCAGCAGTTACTCGGTGAGCTCCTACAATGAGCAGTTCTTC.

The J gene is TRBJ1-2, the V gene TRBV7-2; tentative D call: TRBD1 (5 bases). This CDR3 has 13 amino acids. Between the trimmed V and J ends, which lost 3 bases and 4 bases, there was a span of 9 bases. CDR1 and CDR2 from the germline V gene are SGHTA and FQGNSA. This CDR3 reads CASSLEGIYGYTF. CDR3 DNA: TGTGCCAGCAGCTTGGAGGGGATCTATGGCTACACCTTC.

This clone came up a few times. Other DNA sequences from this sample encode an identical CDR3 as well. J is TRBJ2-5 and V is TRBV5-1, with TRBD2 matching 7 bases. V shed 2 bases, J shed 3 bases, and the junction held 4 bases outside the gene matches. The CDR3 covers 14 residues. The germline gives CDR1 SGHRS, CDR2 YFSETQ. CDR3 in DNA: TGCGCCAGCAGCTTCGGTACTAGCGAAGAGACCCAGTACTTC. This translates into CASSFGTSEETQYF.

V and J are TRBV5-1 and TRBJ2-7, with 8 bases identical to TRBD2. From germline, CDR1 is SGHRS and CDR2 YFSETQ. This CDR3 spans 17 amino acids. V was clipped by 0 bases and J by 3 bases; unmatched bases: 11. The CDR3 coding sequence is TGCGCCAGCAGCTTGGGAGACAGAGGGACTAGGTTCTACGAGCAGTACTTC. Its translation is CASSLGDRGTRFYEQYF.

The chain employs TRBV5-5 and TRBJ2-5; D perhaps matches TRBD2 (5 bases). The length of the CDR3 is 14 residues. Germline-derived CDR1 and CDR2 are SGHKS and YYEKEE (reference sequence). With 4 bases removed from V and 2 bases from J, the gap between germline ends came to 12 bases. The CDR3 is CASSLTPGQETQYF. The CDR3 DNA follows: TGTGCCAGCAGCCTAACACCGGGACAAGAGACCCAGTACTTC.

The V call is TRBV28, the J call TRBJ1-6, with D perhaps matching TRBD1 (6 bases). The V gene lost 5 bases and the J gene lost 0 bases, with 8 bases spanning the gap. Germline CDR1 reads MDHEN; CDR2 reads SYDVKM. This CDR3 region has 15 residues. In DNA, the CDR3 is TGTGCCAGCAGTGGACAGATCTCCTATAATTCACCCCTCCACTTT. Its protein product is CASSGQISYNSPLHF.

DNA of the CDR3: TGTGCCAGCAGCCAGGGATGGGGGGTTTACAATGAGCAGTTCTTC. Its translation is CASSQGWGVYNEQFF. The chain joins TRBV14 to TRBJ2-1, with D possibly matching TRBD2 (6 bases). The CDR3 has 15 residues. Germline V CDR1 and CDR2: SGHDN, FVKESK. V lost 3 bases and J 4 bases, leaving 13 bases between the germline ends. Full variable domain (missing parts from reference TRBV14 and TRBJ2-1): EAGVTQFPSHSVIEKGQTVTLRCDPISGHDNLYWYRRVMGKEIKFLLHFVKESKQDESGMPNNRFLAERTGGTYSTLKVQPAELEDSGVYFCASSQGWGVYNEQFFGPGTRLTVL.

V usage is TRBV5-1 and J usage is TRBJ2-7; D unresolved. Germline V gene lookup returns CDR1 SGHRS and CDR2 YFSETQ. Trimming shortened V by 0 bases and J by 9 bases, and 10 bases separated the two germline ends. There are 12 residues in the CDR3. For the CDR3, the DNA is TGCGCCAGCAGCTTGGAGGCAGGCGTGCAGTACTTC. The encoded protein is CASSLEAGVQYF. Full variable domain (outside the CDR3, taken from reference TRBV5-1 and TRBJ2-7): KAGVTQTPRYLIKTRGQQVTLSCSPISGHRSVSWYQQTPGQGLQFLFEYFSETQRNKGNFPGRFSGRQFSNSRSEMNVSTLELGDSALYLCASSLEAGVQYFGPGTRLTVT.

The chain links TRBV3-1 (or the pseudogene TRBV3-2) to TRBJ2-2; tentatively, D is TRBD2 (6 bases). Germline V gene lookup returns CDR1 LGHDT and CDR2 YNNKEL (reference sequence). This CDR3 contains 16 residues. The V end lost 0 bases, the J end lost 5 bases, and 13 bases lay between the germline ends. The CDR3 is CASSQDSGVRTGELFF. The CDR3 DNA is TGTGCCAGCAGCCAAGATTCGGGAGTGAGAACCGGGGAGCTGTTTTTT.

Comment on this clone: Compared with germline, one end of the junction differs, possibly owing to a read error. The rearrangement uses TRBV2 and TRBJ1-1, with a tentative D call TRBD1 (6 bases). Per the germline V gene, CDR1 is SNHLY and CDR2 is FYNNEI. The CDR3 spans 14 residues. The CDR3 DNA reads as TGTGCCAGCACCTTTGGACAGCCGAACGCTGAAGCTTTCTTT. Residues: CASTFGQPNAEAFF.

This clone was seen a single time. This chain links TRBV19 with TRBJ2-5; 8 bases fit TRBD2. The ends lost 3 bases at V and 5 bases at J; junction bases unmatched: 8. CDR3 length equals 15 residues. The V gene's germline CDR1 is LNHDA and CDR2 SQIVND (reference sequence). The CDR3 bases are TGTGCCAGTAGTATTAGCGGGGTTGGGGTGGAGACCCAGTACTTC. Residues: CASSISGVGVETQYF.

This chain links TRBV14 with TRBJ1-2; D not resolved. Germline lookup yields CDR1 SGHDN and CDR2 FVKESK. Trimming removed 1 base at V and 8 bases at J, with 11 bases between. The CDR3 has 13 residues. In nucleotides, the CDR3 is TGTGCCAGCAGCCAAGGCTGGGCGGGGGGCTACACCTTC. Protein product: CASSQGWAGGYTF.

This clone was counted a single time. The V and J genes are TRBV6-2 or TRBV6-3 and TRBJ2-3; D is possibly TRBD1 (5 bases). Trimming removed 3 bases at V and 0 bases at J, with 10 bases between. Germline CDR1 is MNHEY and CDR2 is SVGEGT. This CDR3 has 15 residues. CDR3 nucleotides: TGTGCCAGCAGTTATGACAGTTCTAGCACAGATACGCAGTATTTT. Translating gives CASSYDSSSTDTQYF.

This chain links TRBV9 with TRBJ2-2; 8 bases align to TRBD1. CDR1 and CDR2 from the germline V gene are SGDLS and YYNGEE. This CDR3 spans 15 amino acids. Trimming removed 4 bases from V and 1 base from J; junction bases left unmatched: 3. CDR3 residues: CASSTGTGNTGELFF. CDR3 nucleotides: TGTGCCAGCAGCACAGGGACAGGGAACACCGGGGAGCTGTTTTTT.

This chain joins TRBV7-2 and TRBJ2-3, with D possibly being TRBD1 (6 bases). This CDR3 region has 12 residues. Deletions cut 3 bases from V and 6 bases from J, with 7 bases between. CDR1 and CDR2 from the germline V gene are SGHTA and FQGNSA. The CDR3 region has the DNA TGTGCCAGCAGCTTCACAGGGGATACGCAGTATTTT. Protein sequence: CASSFTGDTQYF.

V is TRBV7-9 and J is TRBJ2-7, with a possible D match to TRBD2 (6 bases). With 5 bases removed from V and 12 bases from J, the gap between germline ends came to 14 bases. Looked up from germline, CDR1 is SEHNR and CDR2 is FQNEAQ (reference sequence). CDR3 size: 11 residues. This chain's CDR3 is CASSQTGERYF. The CDR3 bases are TGTGCCAGCAGCCAAACGGGAGAACGGTACTTC.

The rearrangement uses TRBV3-1 (or the pseudogene TRBV3-2) and TRBJ2-7, with D maybe TRBD2 (7 bases). The germline CDR1 and CDR2 sequences are LGHDT and YNNKEL (reference sequence). V was cut by 1 base and J by 7 bases, with 11 bases left in between. The CDR3 length is 13 residues. DNA for the CDR3: TGTGCCAGCAGCCAAGGAGAGGGGGGGGAGCAGTACTTC. Its translation: CASSQGEGGEQYF.

V gene TRBV5-1 combines with J gene TRBJ2-6, with D perhaps matching TRBD2 (6 bases). Germline CDR1 and CDR2: SGHRS and YFSETQ. V dropped 4 bases and J dropped 4 bases, with 15 bases sitting between them. The CDR3 length is 16 residues. The CDR3 DNA reads TGCGCCAGCAGCCTGGGTGGGGACTCCGGGGCCAACGTCCTGACTTTC. Translated, it gives CASSLGGDSGANVLTF.

V is TRBV19 and J is TRBJ1-6, with a tentative D call TRBD1 (6 bases). This CDR3 contains 15 residues. Germline CDR1 is LNHDA and CDR2 is SQIVND (reference sequence). The germline V and J ends were trimmed by 3 bases and 5 bases, with 11 bases remaining between them. The CDR3 region is CASSINRDDNSPLHF. DNA of the CDR3: TGTGCCAGTAGTATTAACAGGGACGATAATTCACCCCTCCACTTT.

The chain joins TRBV28 to TRBJ2-2, with D maybe TRBD1 (6 bases). V was trimmed by 4 bases and J by 6 bases, leaving 15 bases between them. Germline loops: CDR1 MDHEN, CDR2 SYDVKM. The CDR3 has 15 residues. CDR3 loop: CASSYHRVAAGELFF. The CDR3 DNA reads as TGTGCCAGCAGTTACCACAGGGTAGCCGCCGGGGAGCTGTTTTTT.

The chain is built from TRBV5-5 and TRBJ2-3, with 11 bases matching TRBD2. The CDR3 runs to 16 residues. CDR1 and CDR2 (germline): SGHKS, YYEKEE (reference sequence). J lost 3 bases, V lost 4 bases, and 7 bases had no gene match. CDR3 nucleotides: TGTGCCAGCAGCCCCTCCGTAGCGGGAGGGACAGATACGCAGTATTTT. Translation gives CASSPSVAGGTDTQYF.